What follows are 28 T cell receptor beta chains derived from one specimen sequenced in a study of cytomegalovirus exposure and HLA in healthy donors. Primers: 60 Vbeta forward and 13 Jbeta reverse. Data came from immunoSEQ multiplex PCR; TCRdb stores just in-frame clones and leaves some out. The data show about 140,000 clones, with 55% to 80% seen just once and 1% to 1.5% held by the top ten. The sample taken for sequencing was PBMCs. All receptors come from a woman between 40 and 55 years old in good health and CMV-seronegative.

The V gene is TRBV4-3, the J gene TRBJ2-2, with D uncertain. V was trimmed by 4 bases and J by 6 bases, leaving 9 bases between them. Germline CDR1 is LGHNA and CDR2 is YSLEER. CDR3 length equals 13 residues. CDR3 bases: TGCGCCAGCAGCCTTCGTATCGCCGGGGAGCTGTTTTTT. Residues: CASSLRIAGELFF.

This clone has a handful of counts. One end of the junction fails to match germline, which may point to a read error. The chain is built from TRBV5-8 and TRBJ1-1; 8 bases fit TRBD1. Germline V lookup: CDR1 SGHTS, CDR2 YDEGEE. The CDR3 is 14 amino acids. CDR3 residues: CASSLDRVNTEAFF. In DNA, the CDR3 is TGTGCCAGCAGTTTGGACAGGGTGAACACTGAAGCTTTCTTT.

The CDR3 spells CASSSGGGLQETQYF. CDR3 nucleotides: TGTGCCAGCAGCTCTGGGGGGGGCCTACAAGAGACCCAGTACTTC. This chain connects TRBV5-8 to TRBJ2-5, with D tentatively TRBD2 (7 bases). The germline gives CDR1 SGHTS, CDR2 YDEGEE. V was pared by 3 bases and J by 2 bases, with 14 bases between. The CDR3 runs to 15 residues.

This chain joins TRBV29-1 and TRBJ1-2; D gene uncertain. Per germline, CDR1 SQVTM and CDR2 ANQGSEA. V was cut by 3 bases and J by 6 bases, with 8 bases left in between. The CDR3 totals 11 residues. CDR3 sequence (DNA): TGCAGCGTTGATATAGGAGATGGCTACACCTTC. This gives the protein CSVDIGDGYTF.

The CDR3 DNA is TGTGCCAGCAGCCCCCAGACAGGCTACAATGAGCAGTTCTTC. Its translation: CASSPQTGYNEQFF. V usage is TRBV6-5 and J usage is TRBJ2-1; possible D gene TRBD1, 6 bases. CDR1 and CDR2 from the germline V gene are MNHEY and SVGAGI. The V gene lost 6 bases and the J gene lost 3 bases, with 12 bases spanning the gap. The CDR3 is made up of 14 amino acids.

J is TRBJ2-5 and V is TRBV7-3; possible D gene TRBD2, 7 bases. Per the germline V gene, CDR1 is SGHTA and CDR2 is FQGTGA. Trimming removed 5 bases at V and 3 bases at J, with 16 bases between. CDR3 size: 15 residues. CDR3: CASSKGRGGKETQYF. The CDR3 bases are TGTGCCAGCAGCAAGGGGAGGGGGGGAAAAGAGACCCAGTACTTC.

The gene calls are TRBV12-5 and TRBJ1-1; no definite D call. V was clipped by 3 bases and J by 1 base, with 6 bases between them. The CDR3 has 13 amino acids. Looked up from germline, CDR1 is LGHNT and CDR2 is FRNRAP. The CDR3 nucleotides read TGTGCTAGTGGTTTAACAGAGAACACTGAAGCTTTCTTT. Residues: CASGLTENTEAFF.

This sequence joins TRBV6-5 and TRBJ1-1; D uncertain. The CDR3 contains 15 residues. The V gene's germline CDR1 is MNHEY and CDR2 SVGAGI. Trimming took off 0 bases at V and 0 bases at J, with 8 bases between the two ends. CDR3 coding DNA: TGTGCCAGCAGTTACTCGGGCAGAATGAACACTGAAGCTTTCTTT. Its protein product is CASSYSGRMNTEAFF.

This chain uses TRBV7-9 with TRBJ1-1; TRBD1 matches 7 bases. Germline assignment: CDR1 SEHNR and CDR2 FQNEAQ (reference sequence). This CDR3 comprises 16 residues. Germline trimming cut 4 bases from V and 0 bases from J; bases unmatched to any gene: 8. The CDR3 bases are TGTGCCAGCAGCTCCTACATGGACAGGTTGAACACTGAAGCTTTCTTT. Amino acid sequence: CASSSYMDRLNTEAFF.

The J gene is TRBJ1-2, the V gene TRBV6-6, with D tentatively TRBD1 (5 bases). This CDR3 spans 13 amino acids. Germline V lookup: CDR1 MNHNY, CDR2 SVGAGI (reference sequence). Trimming pared 0 bases from V and 8 bases from J, leaving 10 bases between. In nucleotides, the CDR3 is TGTGCCAGCAGTTACTCAGGGGCCGAAGGCTACACCTTC. This codes for CASSYSGAEGYTF.

The chain recombines TRBV9 with TRBJ2-1, with TRBD1 as a possible D gene (6 bases). The V and J ends lost 0 bases and 9 bases respectively, with 13 bases between them. This CDR3 is 14 amino acids long. CDR1 is SGDLS, CDR2 YYNGEE, per germline. The DNA for the CDR3 is TGTGCCAGCAGCGTAGATCAGGGGTTTCTTGAGCAGTTCTTC. The encoded protein is CASSVDQGFLEQFF.

CDR3: CASSVAPGKAEQYF. The CDR3 nucleotides are TGTGCCAGCAGCGTAGCTCCAGGAAAGGCCGAGCAGTACTTC. The chain couples TRBV9 to TRBJ2-7; unclear D gene. With 0 bases removed from V and 6 bases from J, the gap between germline ends came to 13 bases. Germline V CDR1 and CDR2: SGDLS, YYNGEE. There are 14 residues in the CDR3.

The chain couples TRBV5-6 to TRBJ2-1; D is unclear. V was pared by 4 bases and J by 7 bases, with 15 bases between. Germline CDR1 reads SGHDT; CDR2 reads YYEEEE. The CDR3 runs 14 residues. CDR3: CASSTTLARNEQFF. DNA for the CDR3: TGTGCCAGCAGCACGACTTTGGCCCGGAATGAGCAGTTCTTC.

This rearrangement joins TRBV9 to TRBJ2-7, with TRBD2 matching over 11 bases. Losses at the gene ends were 3 bases for V and 5 bases for J; bases not matched to a gene: 10. CDR1 is SGDLS, CDR2 YYNGEE, per germline. There are 16 residues in the CDR3. The CDR3 protein is CASSARGASGGHEQYF. The CDR3 DNA sequence: TGTGCCAGCAGCGCTCGGGGGGCTAGCGGGGGGCACGAGCAGTACTTC.

This chain connects TRBV7-9 to TRBJ2-5; a weak D match, TRBD2 (6 bases). With 3 bases removed from V and 0 bases from J, the gap between germline ends came to 11 bases. The CDR3 loop spans 15 amino acids. Germline V gene data show CDR1 as SEHNR and CDR2 as FQNEAQ (reference sequence). The chain's CDR3 is CASSFLGLYQETQYF. In DNA, the CDR3 is TGTGCCAGCAGCTTTTTGGGACTGTACCAAGAGACCCAGTACTTC.

This clone was recorded once. The rearrangement links TRBV27 to TRBJ1-1, with a possible D match to TRBD1 (6 bases). Trimming shortened V by 4 bases and J by 3 bases, and 15 bases separated the two germline ends. The CDR3 loop spans 15 amino acids. From germline, CDR1 is MNHEY and CDR2 SMNVEV (reference sequence). The DNA of the CDR3 is TGTGCCAGCAGTTCCCACAGGGTTGGGTACACTGAAGCTTTCTTT. Protein sequence: CASSSHRVGYTEAFF.

V gene TRBV5-8 combines with J gene TRBJ2-1; D possibly corresponds to TRBD1 (6 bases). The CDR3 runs 17 residues. Trimming took off 0 bases at V and 2 bases at J, with 15 bases between the two ends. Germline CDR1 is SGHTS and CDR2 is YDEGEE. CDR3 protein: CASSLAYRVEPYNEQFF. For the CDR3, the DNA is TGTGCCAGCAGCTTGGCCTACAGGGTTGAACCCTACAATGAGCAGTTCTTC.

This rearrangement joins TRBV7-2 to TRBJ1-5; D gene unclear. The germline CDR1 and CDR2 sequences are SGHTA and FQGNSA. CDR3 length equals 13 residues. V lost 1 base and J 6 bases, leaving 7 bases between the germline ends. CDR3 region: CASSLVGFQPQHF. The DNA of the CDR3 is TGTGCCAGCAGCTTAGTCGGGTTTCAGCCCCAGCATTTT.

This rearrangement joins TRBV7-2 to TRBJ2-5; tentative D call: TRBD2 (7 bases). Germline V CDR1 and CDR2: SGHTA, FQGNSA. This CDR3 has 15 amino acids. Between the trimmed V and J ends, which lost 1 base and 1 base, there was a span of 10 bases. Written as DNA, the CDR3 is TGTGCCAGCAGCTTAGTTGGGGGGGCCCAAGAGACCCAGTACTTC. Translation gives CASSLVGGAQETQYF.

V is TRBV27 and J is TRBJ1-2, with 9 bases that match TRBD1. This CDR3 spans 16 amino acids. The V gene end was trimmed by 3 bases and the J gene end by 0 bases; junction bases not matched to a gene: 5. Looked up from germline, CDR1 is MNHEY and CDR2 is SMNVEV (reference sequence). Here the CDR3 DNA reads TGTGCCAGCAGTTTTATTGGGACAGGGTCTAACTATGGCTACACCTTC. It specifies CASSFIGTGSNYGYTF.

The chain is built from TRBV9 and TRBJ1-2, with 9 nucleotides matching TRBD1. The V gene end was trimmed by 4 bases and the J gene end by 2 bases; junction bases not matched to a gene: 9. Germline loops: CDR1 SGDLS, CDR2 YYNGEE. CDR3 length: 16 amino acids. In DNA, the CDR3 is TGTGCCAGCAGCCTACAGGGGGCGCCTACGAACTATGGCTACACCTTC. This translates into CASSLQGAPTNYGYTF.

This clone appeared once. V is TRBV28 and J is TRBJ2-4, with a tentative D call TRBD2 (7 bases). The V gene lost 1 base and the J gene lost 1 base, with 17 bases spanning the gap. There are 18 residues in the CDR3. Germline loops: CDR1 MDHEN, CDR2 SYDVKM. This CDR3 is CASSLFLRGPGAKNIQYF. The CDR3 nucleotides are TGTGCCAGCAGTTTATTTTTGCGGGGGCCCGGGGCCAAAAACATTCAGTACTTC.

The DNA for the CDR3 is TGCGCCAGCAGCTTGTGGGGAAGGATCGGACAAGCTAATGAAAAACTGTTTTTT. Its translation: CASSLWGRIGQANEKLFF. V usage is TRBV5-1 and J usage is TRBJ1-4; perhaps TRBD1 as D (5 bases). Trimming shortened V by 1 base and J by 3 bases, and 19 bases separated the two germline ends. This CDR3 is 18 amino acids long. CDR1 SGHRS and CDR2 YFSETQ come from the germline V gene.

The chain employs TRBV5-4 and TRBJ2-1; 8 bases agree with TRBD2. The V gene's germline CDR1 is SGHNT and CDR2 YYREEE (reference sequence). CDR3 length: 14 residues. Trimming at V came to 5 bases and at J to 7 bases, leaving 8 bases not matched to a gene. The CDR3 loop reads CASRYAGGFNEQFF. CDR3 coding DNA: TGTGCCAGCAGATATGCGGGGGGATTTAATGAGCAGTTCTTC.

V usage is TRBV4-1 and J usage is TRBJ1-5, with TRBD1 as a possible D gene (5 bases). Trimming took 0 bases from V and 2 from J, leaving 11 bases between them. Germline V gene sequence: CDR1 MGHRA, CDR2 YSYEKL. This CDR3 comprises 16 residues. This chain's CDR3 is CASSQDGGGGNQPQHF. CDR3 bases: TGCGCCAGCAGCCAAGATGGGGGGGGAGGCAATCAGCCCCAGCATTTT.

This chain joins TRBV7-9 and TRBJ2-1; TRBD2 agrees at 8 bases. In germline, CDR1 is SEHNR, CDR2 FQNEAQ (reference sequence). V shed 5 bases and J 10 bases; nucleotides not matched to a gene: 7. This CDR3 spans 13 amino acids. CDR3 DNA sequence: TGTGCCAGCAGCACTCGGGGGGGCTGGGAGCAGTTCTTC. Translating gives CASSTRGGWEQFF.

This rearrangement joins TRBV29-1 to TRBJ2-5; no clear D gene. The CDR3 sequence is 12 residues long. Germline V gene data show CDR1 as SQVTM and CDR2 as ANQGSEA. Trimming took off 4 bases at V and 5 bases at J, with 11 bases between the two ends. The CDR3 is CSVAGLRETQYF. The DNA of the CDR3 is TGCAGCGTTGCTGGGCTCCGGGAGACCCAGTACTTC.

The V gene is TRBV7-2, the J gene TRBJ1-1; TRBD1 might be the D (5 bases). There are 14 residues in the CDR3. Deletions cut 3 bases from V and 1 base from J, with 9 bases between. Germline CDR1 reads SGHTA; CDR2 reads FQGNSA. CDR3 coding DNA: TGTGCCAGCAGCTTTCTCGGGGGGAACACTGAAGCTTTCTTT. Translating it yields CASSFLGGNTEAFF.